This T cell receptor beta chain was obtained from a study of T-cell reconstitution after alpha-beta-depleted transplantation in children. Study findings and constraints: Reportedly, only several hundred clones from non-depleted graft cells drove alpha-beta T-cell counts at about two months. Surviving recipient T cells and thymic progenitors produced the high day-60 TCRbeta diversity seen in some patients. T-cell counts and diversity at one year following transplant were attributed mainly to newly produced T cells.

Deletions cut 0 bases from V and 3 bases from J, with 8 bases between. Looked up from germline, CDR1 is DFQATT and CDR2 is SNEGSKA (reference sequence). The CDR3 has 13 amino acids. This clonotype was seen only a few times. Its target is not known. TCRbeta library preparation incorporated unique molecular identifiers. One entry per CDR3 protein results from TCRdb running MiXCR on the PCR reads. The repertoire holds around 300,000 distinct CDR3 sequences, roughly 7.8% seen once, with approximately 9.6% in the top ten. This clonotype was sampled from a female patient between 2 and 15 years old who had a stem cell transplant for Fanconi anemia, so the T cells may come from the graft donor. The V call is TRBV20-1, the J call TRBJ1-2; D is ambiguous. The specimen was peripheral blood, collected 360 days after TCRalphabeta/CD19-depleted stem cell transplant. The CDR3 DNA reads TGCAGTGCTAGAGAGGCAGCCCACTATGGCTACACCTTC. This codes for CSAREAAHYGYTF.